This T cell receptor (beta chain) was captured by sequencing in a study of metastatic and nonmetastatic thyroid tumors (dated by TCRdb to the early 2020s). With regard to the full study: Repertoires from peripheral blood and from tumor or nodule tissue samples of malignant and benign thyroid patients were compared.

Note on this clone: Its antigen has not been determined. No per-base quality is available; no much larger clone lies one base away.

What the authors observed across the whole study: In both blood and tumor samples, malignant tumors were reported to have significantly higher TCR beta diversity than benign nodules.

Receptor amplification or capture employed PCR. Data came from an Illumina HiSeq 4000. High-throughput sequencing was used to profile the TCR beta-chain CDR3 region of every patient. In the paper's pipeline: CDR3 differences across clinicopathological groups were used to build a classifier for discriminating distant-metastatic papillary thyroid cancer patients. To measure repertoire diversity the researchers used the Shannon index, while the Morisita-Horn index served to gauge how similar the tumor and blood repertoires were. TCRdb cleaned the public reads at Q25 with fastp, built clones with MiXCR and kept in-frame beta chains. These V and J calls derive from TCRdb rather than the authors' analysis. This sample lists approximately 16,000 clones; 31% were detected once. Of the sample, roughly a tenth is held by the ten largest clones. The CDR3 runs 17 residues from the cysteine to the phenylalanine. Left in the record is the CDR3 DNA by itself, 51 bases read in frame from the first base. V is trimmed back by 0 bases and J by 1 base, and the junction contains 8 bases that no gene match accounts for. The germline V gene gives CDR1 as SGHVS and CDR2 as FQNEAQ.

No treatment had been received by any patient before thyroid surgery. Using T-cell receptor beta sequencing, the researchers looked back retrospectively at clinical samples from patients, gathered between the early 2010s and the late 2010s. The sample taken for sequencing was blood. The chain uses TRBV7-8 and TRBJ2-7; 8 nucleotides in the junction match TRBD2. The receptor was derived from a female donor with papillary thyroid cancer or a benign thyroid nodule (not recorded which). Some clones in this sample may be carry-over from other donors' samples. The bases are TGTGCCAGCAGCTTAGCCAGGGCGCGCGGGGGGTCCTACGAGCAGTACTTC. Protein translation: CASSLARARGGSYEQYF.